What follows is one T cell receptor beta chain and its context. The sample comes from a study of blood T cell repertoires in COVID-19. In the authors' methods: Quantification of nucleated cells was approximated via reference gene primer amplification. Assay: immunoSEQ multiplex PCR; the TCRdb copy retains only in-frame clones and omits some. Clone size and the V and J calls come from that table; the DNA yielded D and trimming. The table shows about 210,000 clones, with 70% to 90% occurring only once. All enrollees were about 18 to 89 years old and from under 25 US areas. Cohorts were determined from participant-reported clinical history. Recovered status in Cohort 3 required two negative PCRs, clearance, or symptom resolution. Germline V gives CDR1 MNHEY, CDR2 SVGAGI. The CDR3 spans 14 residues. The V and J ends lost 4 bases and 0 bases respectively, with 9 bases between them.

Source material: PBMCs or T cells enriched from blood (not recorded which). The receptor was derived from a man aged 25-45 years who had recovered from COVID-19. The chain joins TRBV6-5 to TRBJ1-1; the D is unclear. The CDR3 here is CASSWGGMNTEAFF. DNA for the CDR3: TGTGCCAGCAGTTGGGGAGGAATGAACACTGAAGCTTTCTTT.